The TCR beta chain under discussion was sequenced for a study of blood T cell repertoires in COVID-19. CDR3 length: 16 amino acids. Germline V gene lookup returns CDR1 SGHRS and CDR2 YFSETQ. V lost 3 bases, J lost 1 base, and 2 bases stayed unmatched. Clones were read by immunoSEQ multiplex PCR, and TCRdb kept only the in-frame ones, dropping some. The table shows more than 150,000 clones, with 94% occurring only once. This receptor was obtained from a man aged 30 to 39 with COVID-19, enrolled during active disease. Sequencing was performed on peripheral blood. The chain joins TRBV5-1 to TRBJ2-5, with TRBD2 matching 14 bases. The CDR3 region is CASSSGLAGAQETQYF. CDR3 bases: TGCGCCAGCAGCTCGGGACTAGCGGGGGCCCAAGAGACCCAGTACTTC.